One and the same sample provided the 2 T cell receptor beta chains below, sequenced in a study of cytotoxic CD8 clonotypes in ibrutinib-treated CLL. The table came from immunoSEQ multiplex PCR; TCRdb's copy has only in-frame clones and leaves some out. The repertoire holds tens of thousands of clones, with around three fifths as singletons. Sequencing used PBMCs, obtained after 12 months of ibrutinib treatment. These receptor sequences come from a human donor with chronic lymphocytic leukemia.

The chain uses TRBV18 and TRBJ1-5, with D possibly being TRBD1 (6 bases). The V end was cut by 2 bases, the J end by 1 base, with 12 bases between. Germline V gives CDR1 KGHSH, CDR2 LQKENI. CDR3 size: 16 residues. CDR3 DNA: TGTGCCAGCTCACCAAGCTGGGGGGCGAGCAATCAGCCCCAGCATTTT. It encodes CASSPSWGASNQPQHF.

This clone has more than one count but fewer than ten. The chain is built from TRBV6-5 and TRBJ1-2, with D perhaps matching TRBD1 (5 bases). CDR3 size: 12 residues. Germline V gives CDR1 MNHEY, CDR2 SVGAGI. V gave up 6 bases and J gave up 8 bases, with 13 bases separating them. In DNA, the CDR3 is TGTGCCAGCAGCCTTTCGGGGGGAGGCTACACCTTC. As protein: CASSLSGGGYTF.